This TCR beta chain originates from a study of CD8 T cells in Susac syndrome (dated 2019 in TCRdb). Describing the broader study: Repertoire sequencing was used to test whether CD8+ T cell activation and differentiation in Susac syndrome was antigen driven. The full study reports these points: The TCR sequencing and HLA analysis was acknowledged to have included a relatively small number of individuals.

In regard to this clonotype: The clone's antigen remains unknown. There are no base qualities to consult, and no much larger clone falls within one base.

Via the germline V gene (reference sequence), CDR1 is GTSNPN and CDR2 SVGIG. From V the trimming removes 4 bases and from J it removes 7 bases, while the gene matches leave 11 bases of the junction unaccounted for. Taken from cysteine to phenylalanine, the CDR3 has 14 residues. The sequence is cut down to CDR3 DNA, 42 bases in frame from base 1. RNA was extracted using the RNeasy kit, and roughly 0.5 to 1 microgram was reverse transcribed with random hexamers. The immunoSEQ multiplex PCR assay, which covers 54 Vbeta and 13 Jbeta segments, was used to amplify TCR beta CDR3 regions. PCR amplification bias was corrected using a synthetic template baseline for primer optimization and computational correction. From the authors' description of their analysis: Reads were assigned to V, D and J genes according to IMGT and analyzed in immunoSEQ Analyzer, with only productive sequences retained. Clonality was computed as one minus Shannon entropy normalized by log2 of the number of productive unique sequences. For each patient and control, public and private clones were evaluated among the 100 most prevalent clones. Clones were defined as Susac-specific if absent from the healthy and MS cohorts, from 900 to 1,200 published viral clones and from other ImmuneACCESS disease sequences. Using fastp trimming at Q25 and MiXCR clonotype assembly, TCRdb reanalyzed the public sequencing data and kept in-frame beta chains. Under each unique CDR3 protein, matching rows form one entry showing the most common genes and DNA. The V and J calls follow TCRdb's processing rather than the paper's. The sample table shows 110,000 or so distinct CDR3 sequences, and about 96% are seen once. The top ten constitute about 0.1% of the sample.

Peripheral blood CD8+ and CD4+ T cells from healthy donors, Susac syndrome patients and multiple sclerosis patients were profiled by high-throughput TCR beta sequencing. Healthy donors were age- and sex-matched controls. Bulk CD8+ and CD4+ T cells were purified by magnetic negative isolation, while CD8+ TEMRA cells were enriched using FACS. Blood was collected in EDTA tubes and processed within 24 hours, with PBMCs isolated through density gradient centrifugation. PBMCs intended for TCR sequencing were cryopreserved in liquid nitrogen and thawed later in a water bath at 37 degrees C. A purity of at least 90% was achieved for sorted or isolated CD4+, CD8+ and CD8+ TEMRA cells.

The chain is assembled from TRBV30 and TRBJ2-7; the central 9 bases match TRBD2. The sequence derives from a human donor in good health. The sequenced sample was CD4+ T cells from PBMCs. The encoded CDR3 is CAWTTPGLASEQYF. DNA sequence: TGTGCCTGGACCACACCGGGACTAGCTTCGGAGCAGTACTTC.